A single sample is the source of the 15 T cell receptor beta chains below, sequenced in a study of T cell responses to AZD1222 COVID-19 vaccine. Assay used: immunoSEQ multiplex PCR; TCRdb lists only in-frame clones, some missing. The top ten clones hold around 0.96% of a sample with 150,000 to 200,000 clones, more than 85% of them seen once. Material: peripheral blood, obtained on day 0 of AZD1222 vaccination. The receptor set was obtained from an adult in good health.

The genes are TRBV10-2 and TRBJ2-7, with 11 nucleotides matching TRBD2. CDR1 and CDR2 from the germline V gene are WSHSY and SAAADI. V lost 4 bases and J lost 4; bases outside the gene matches: 3. This CDR3 region has 14 residues. Written as DNA, the CDR3 is TGCGCCAGCAGTGGTGTAGCGGGGGGGTACGAGCAGTACTTC. Amino acid sequence: CASSGVAGGYEQYF.

This sequence joins TRBV9 and TRBJ2-1; D may match TRBD1 or TRBD2 (7 bases each). The germline V gene encodes CDR1 SGDLS and CDR2 YYNGEE. CDR3 length equals 14 residues. Trimming removed 0 bases at V and 12 bases at J, with 16 bases between. The CDR3 DNA sequence: TGTGCCAGCAGCGTAGAGGGGGCTAGCGGAATGCAGTTCTTC. It translates to CASSVEGASGMQFF.

This clone occurred many times. An end of the junction does not agree with germline; a read error may underlie this. The rearrangement uses TRBV6-2 or TRBV6-3 and TRBJ2-2, with D hard to call. From germline, CDR1 is MNHEY and CDR2 SVGEGT. CDR3 size: 13 residues. The CDR3 DNA is TGTGCCACCAGTCTTAAAGACACCGGGGAGCTGTTTTTT. Translation gives CATSLKDTGELFF.

This clone came up a few times. The chain carries TRBV10-3 and TRBJ1-5, with no clear D. CDR1 is ENHRY and CDR2 is SYGVKD in the germline V gene. This CDR3 contains 13 residues. The V and J ends lost 6 bases and 5 bases respectively, with 11 bases between them. The CDR3 coding sequence is TGTGCCATCAGACCCGACGGGGATCAGCCCCAGCATTTT. It specifies CAIRPDGDQPQHF.

The chain employs TRBV3-1 (or the pseudogene TRBV3-2) and TRBJ1-4; 7 nucleotides agree with TRBD1. CDR3 length: 20 amino acids. V trimming: 0 bases; J trimming: 5 bases; junction bases outside the gene matches: 18. Per the germline V gene, CDR1 is LGHDT and CDR2 is YNNKEL (reference sequence). The CDR3 sequence: CASSQERGRGQDVRNEKLFF. The CDR3 nucleotides are TGTGCCAGCAGCCAAGAAAGGGGTAGGGGGCAAGACGTAAGGAATGAAAAACTGTTTTTT.

The genes are TRBV4-2 and TRBJ2-7; 10 nucleotides match TRBD1. CDR3 length: 14 amino acids. V dropped 4 bases and J dropped 5; count of bases not matched to a gene: 5. Germline assignment: CDR1 LGHNA and CDR2 YNFKEQ. The CDR3 loop reads CASSLDRGRNEQYF. CDR3 nucleotide sequence: TGTGCCAGCAGCCTGGACAGGGGGAGGAACGAGCAGTACTTC.

This chain links TRBV28 with TRBJ2-7; D is unresolved. Germline V gives CDR1 MDHEN, CDR2 SYDVKM. CDR3 length equals 16 residues. V was cut by 3 bases and J by 6 bases, with 21 bases left in between. The CDR3 DNA follows: TGTGCCAGCAGTTTCCACGGCGAAGGGATTGAACTCGAGCAGTACTTC. Protein product: CASSFHGEGIELEQYF.

This chain connects TRBV5-4 to TRBJ1-1; TRBD1 might be the D (5 bases). V was shortened by 3 bases and J by 0 bases, with 12 bases between the two germline ends. This CDR3 is 15 amino acids long. Germline CDR1 SGHNT, CDR2 YYREEE (reference sequence). The DNA of the CDR3 is TGTGCCAGCAGCTCATCGACAGAACTGAACACTGAAGCTTTCTTT. The encoded protein is CASSSSTELNTEAFF. Full variable domain (remainder filled in from reference TRBV5-4 and TRBJ1-1): ETGVTQSPTHLIKTRGQQVTLRCSSQSGHNTVSWYQQALGQGPQFIFQYYREEENGRGNFPPRFSGLQFPNYSSELNVNALELDDSALYLCASSSSTELNTEAFFGQGTRLTVV.

The chain is built from TRBV4-1 and TRBJ1-4; D is uncertain. V was trimmed by 0 bases and J by 4 bases, leaving 9 bases between them. The germline V gene has CDR1 MGHRA and CDR2 YSYEKL. The CDR3 totals 15 residues. CDR3 loop: CASSQDTVINEKLFF. The CDR3 coding sequence is TGCGCCAGCAGCCAAGATACGGTAATTAATGAAAAACTGTTTTTT.

The chain has TRBV7-6 and TRBJ2-1; D remains ambiguous. Between the trimmed V and J ends, which lost 1 base and 1 base, there was a span of 2 bases. The CDR3 length is 13 residues. Germline assignment: CDR1 SGHVS and CDR2 FNYEAQ. The CDR3 sequence: CASSLVSYNEQFF. The CDR3 DNA reads as TGTGCCAGCAGCTTAGTGTCCTACAATGAGCAGTTCTTC.

The chain links TRBV9 to TRBJ2-6; D unclear. CDR3 length: 18 residues. The V end was cut by 1 base, the J end by 0 bases, with 14 bases between. Per germline, CDR1 SGDLS and CDR2 YYNGEE. The CDR3, as DNA: TGTGCCAGCAGCGTACCTACCGCACCATTCTCTGGGGCCAACGTCCTGACTTTC. Translating gives CASSVPTAPFSGANVLTF.

This chain joins TRBV30 and TRBJ1-2; the D is unclear. This CDR3 is 12 amino acids long. Germline-derived CDR1 and CDR2 are GTSNPN and SVGIG (reference sequence). V lost 0 bases and J 2 bases, leaving 4 bases between the germline ends. CDR3 nucleotide sequence: TGTGCCTGGAGTGTAAGCAACTATGGCTACACCTTC. It translates to CAWSVSNYGYTF.

CDR3 sequence reads: CASSLSRQGSTEAFF. CDR3 DNA: TGCGCCAGCAGCTTGTCCCGACAGGGAAGCACTGAAGCTTTCTTT. The chain employs TRBV5-1 and TRBJ1-1; the match to TRBD1 covers 7 bases. This CDR3 is built from 15 residues. Germline V gene sequence: CDR1 SGHRS, CDR2 YFSETQ. V lost 1 base to trimming and J lost 4 bases; unmatched junction nucleotides: 7.

V and J are TRBV15 and TRBJ1-1; no reliable D call. The CDR3 consists of 13 residues. The V end was cut by 1 base, the J end by 0 bases, with 3 bases between. CDR1 and CDR2 (germline): LNHNV, YYDKDF (reference sequence). CDR3 in DNA: TGTGCCACCAGCAGAGGGATGAACACTGAAGCTTTCTTT. Its protein product is CATSRGMNTEAFF.

The genes are TRBV3-1 (or the pseudogene TRBV3-2) and TRBJ2-5; 7 nucleotides align to TRBD1. Trimming took 5 bases from V and 9 from J; bases not matched to a gene: 15. The CDR3 contains 15 residues. Germline V lookup: CDR1 LGHDT, CDR2 YNNKEL (reference sequence). The CDR3 protein is CASSTQTGAGAPQYF. As DNA, the CDR3 is TGTGCCAGCAGCACACAAACAGGGGCTGGGGCCCCCCAGTACTTC.